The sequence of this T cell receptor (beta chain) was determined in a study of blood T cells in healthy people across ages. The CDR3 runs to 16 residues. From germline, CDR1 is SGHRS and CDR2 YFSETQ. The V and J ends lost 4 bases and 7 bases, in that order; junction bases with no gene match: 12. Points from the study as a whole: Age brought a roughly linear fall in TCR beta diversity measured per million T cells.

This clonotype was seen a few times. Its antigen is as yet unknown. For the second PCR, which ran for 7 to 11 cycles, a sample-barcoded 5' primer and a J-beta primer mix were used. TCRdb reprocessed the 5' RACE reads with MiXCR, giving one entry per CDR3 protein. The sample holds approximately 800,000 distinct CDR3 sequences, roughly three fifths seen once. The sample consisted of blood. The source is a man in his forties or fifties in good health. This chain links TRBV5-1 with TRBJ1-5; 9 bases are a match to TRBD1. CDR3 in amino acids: CASSEIPGTGNQPQHF. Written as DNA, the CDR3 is TGCGCCAGCAGCGAGATCCCCGGGACAGGGAACCAGCCCCAGCATTTT.